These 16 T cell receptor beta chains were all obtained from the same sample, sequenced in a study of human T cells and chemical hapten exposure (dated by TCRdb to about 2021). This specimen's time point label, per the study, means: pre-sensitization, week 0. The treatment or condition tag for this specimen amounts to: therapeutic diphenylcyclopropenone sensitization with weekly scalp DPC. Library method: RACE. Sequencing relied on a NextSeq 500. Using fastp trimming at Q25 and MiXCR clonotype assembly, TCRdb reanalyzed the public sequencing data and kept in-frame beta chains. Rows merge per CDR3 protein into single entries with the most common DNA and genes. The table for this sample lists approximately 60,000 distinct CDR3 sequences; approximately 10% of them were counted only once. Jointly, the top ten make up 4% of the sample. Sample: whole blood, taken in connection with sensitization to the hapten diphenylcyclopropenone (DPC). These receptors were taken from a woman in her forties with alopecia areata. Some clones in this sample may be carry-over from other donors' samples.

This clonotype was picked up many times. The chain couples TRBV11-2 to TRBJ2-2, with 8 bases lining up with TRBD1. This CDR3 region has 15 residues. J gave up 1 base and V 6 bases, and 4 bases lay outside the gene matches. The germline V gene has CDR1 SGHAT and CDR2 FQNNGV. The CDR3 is CASRWTGKNTGELFF. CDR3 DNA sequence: TGTGCCAGCAGGTGGACAGGGAAGAACACCGGGGAGCTGTTTTTT.

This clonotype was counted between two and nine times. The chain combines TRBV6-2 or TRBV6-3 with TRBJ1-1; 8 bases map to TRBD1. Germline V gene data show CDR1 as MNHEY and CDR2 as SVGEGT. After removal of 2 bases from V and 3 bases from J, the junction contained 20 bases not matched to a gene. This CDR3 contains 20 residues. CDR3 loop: CASSYTPRGTGLLLDTEAFF. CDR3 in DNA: TGTGCCAGCAGTTACACGCCCCGAGGGACAGGACTCCTACTTGACACTGAAGCTTTCTTT.

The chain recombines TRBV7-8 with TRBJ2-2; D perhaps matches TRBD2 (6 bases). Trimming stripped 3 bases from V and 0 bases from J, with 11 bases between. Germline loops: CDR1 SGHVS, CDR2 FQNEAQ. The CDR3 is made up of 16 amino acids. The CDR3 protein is CASSFSGGANTGELFF. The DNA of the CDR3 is TGTGCCAGCAGCTTCTCCGGAGGGGCGAACACCGGGGAGCTGTTTTTT.

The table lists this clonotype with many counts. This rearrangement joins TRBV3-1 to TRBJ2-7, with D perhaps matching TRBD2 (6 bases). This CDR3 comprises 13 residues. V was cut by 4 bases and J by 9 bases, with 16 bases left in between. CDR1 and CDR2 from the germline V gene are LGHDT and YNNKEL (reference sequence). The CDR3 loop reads CASSRAGEVGQYF. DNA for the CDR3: TGTGCCAGCAGCCGTGCCGGGGAGGTTGGGCAGTACTTC.

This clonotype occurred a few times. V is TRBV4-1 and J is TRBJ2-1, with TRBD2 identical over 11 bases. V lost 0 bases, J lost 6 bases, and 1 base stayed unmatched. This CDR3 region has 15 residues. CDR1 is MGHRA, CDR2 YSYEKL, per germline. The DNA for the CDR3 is TGCGCCAGCAGCCAAGAGGGACTAGCGGCCAATGAGCAGTTCTTC. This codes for CASSQEGLAANEQFF.

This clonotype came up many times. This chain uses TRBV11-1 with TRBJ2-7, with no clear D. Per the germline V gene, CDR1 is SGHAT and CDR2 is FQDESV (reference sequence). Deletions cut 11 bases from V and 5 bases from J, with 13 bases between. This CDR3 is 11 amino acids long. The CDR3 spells CAVWDQNEQYF. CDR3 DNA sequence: TGTGCCGTGTGGGATCAGAACGAGCAGTACTTC.

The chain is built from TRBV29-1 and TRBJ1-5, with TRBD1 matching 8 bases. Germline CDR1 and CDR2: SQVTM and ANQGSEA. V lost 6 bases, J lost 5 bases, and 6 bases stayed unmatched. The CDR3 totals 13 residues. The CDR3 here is CSVSQGAYQPQHF. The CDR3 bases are TGCAGCGTATCTCAGGGGGCCTATCAGCCCCAGCATTTT.

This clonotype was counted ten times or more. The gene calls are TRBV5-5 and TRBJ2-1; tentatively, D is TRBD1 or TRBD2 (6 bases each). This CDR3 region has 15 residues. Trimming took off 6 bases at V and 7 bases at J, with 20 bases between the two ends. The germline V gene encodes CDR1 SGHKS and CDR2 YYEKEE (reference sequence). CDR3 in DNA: TGTGCCAGCACCCCCTTGGGGGGCCGTAGGAATGAGCAGTTCTTC. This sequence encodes CASTPLGGRRNEQFF.

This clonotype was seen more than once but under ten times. CDR3 region: CASSSGRLNTEAFF. CDR3 DNA sequence: TGTGCCAGCAGTTCGGGACGGCTGAACACTGAAGCTTTCTTT. This chain joins TRBV28 and TRBJ1-1; TRBD1 might be the D (5 bases). Germline V gene data show CDR1 as MDHEN and CDR2 as SYDVKM. The CDR3 sequence is 14 residues long. V dropped 4 bases and J dropped 0 bases, with 9 bases sitting between them. Full variable domain (missing parts from reference TRBV28 and TRBJ1-1): DVKVTQSSRYLVKRTGEKVFLECVQDMDHENMFWYRQDPGLGLRLIYFSYDVKMKEKGDIPEGYSVSREKKERFSLILESASTNQTSMYLCASSSGRLNTEAFFGQGTRLTVV.

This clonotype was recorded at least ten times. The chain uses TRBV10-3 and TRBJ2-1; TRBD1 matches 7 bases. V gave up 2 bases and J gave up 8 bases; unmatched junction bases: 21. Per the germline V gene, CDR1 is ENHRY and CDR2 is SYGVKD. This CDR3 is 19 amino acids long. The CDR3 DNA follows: TGTGCCATCAGTGAGCCCCCCCGGGCGGACAGGATGATCCGAGATGAGCAGTTCTTC. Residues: CAISEPPRADRMIRDEQFF.

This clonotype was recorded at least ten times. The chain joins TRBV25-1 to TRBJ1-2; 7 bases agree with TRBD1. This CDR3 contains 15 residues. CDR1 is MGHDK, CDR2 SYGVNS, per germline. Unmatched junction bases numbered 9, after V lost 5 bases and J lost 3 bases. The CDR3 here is CASSPRQGAYYGYTF. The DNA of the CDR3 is TGTGCCAGCAGTCCCCGACAGGGCGCCTACTATGGCTACACCTTC.

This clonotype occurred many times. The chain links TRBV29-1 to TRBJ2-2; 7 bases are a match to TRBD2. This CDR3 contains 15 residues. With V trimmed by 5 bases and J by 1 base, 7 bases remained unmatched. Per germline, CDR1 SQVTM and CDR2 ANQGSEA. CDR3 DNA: TGCAGCGTTTCCTTCGGCGGGGGGAACACCGGGGAGCTGTTTTTT. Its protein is CSVSFGGGNTGELFF.

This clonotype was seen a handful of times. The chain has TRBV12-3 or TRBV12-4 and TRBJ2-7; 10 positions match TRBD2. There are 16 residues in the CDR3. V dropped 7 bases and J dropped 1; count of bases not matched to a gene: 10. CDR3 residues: CASTKTGTSASYEQYF. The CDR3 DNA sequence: TGTGCCAGCACCAAAACCGGGACTAGCGCGTCCTACGAGCAGTACTTC.

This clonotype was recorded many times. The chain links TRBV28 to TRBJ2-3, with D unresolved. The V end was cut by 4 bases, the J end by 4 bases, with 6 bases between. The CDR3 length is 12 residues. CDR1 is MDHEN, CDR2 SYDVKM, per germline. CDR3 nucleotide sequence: TGTGCCAGCAGTTCTCTGTCAGATACGCAGTATTTT. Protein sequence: CASSSLSDTQYF.

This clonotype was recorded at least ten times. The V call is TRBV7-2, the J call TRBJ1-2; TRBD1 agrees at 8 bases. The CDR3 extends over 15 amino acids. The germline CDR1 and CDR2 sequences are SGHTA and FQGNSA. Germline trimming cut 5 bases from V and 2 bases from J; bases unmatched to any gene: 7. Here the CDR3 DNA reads TGTGCCAGCAGCCCGACCGGACAGGGCAACTATGGCTACACCTTC. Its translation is CASSPTGQGNYGYTF.

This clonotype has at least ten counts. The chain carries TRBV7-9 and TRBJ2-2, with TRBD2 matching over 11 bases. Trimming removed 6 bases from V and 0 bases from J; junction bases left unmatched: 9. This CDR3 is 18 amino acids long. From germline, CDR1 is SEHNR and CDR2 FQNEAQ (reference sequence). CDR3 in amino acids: CASRPPSGGPSNTGELFF. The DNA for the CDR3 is TGTGCCAGCAGACCCCCTAGCGGGGGGCCGTCGAACACCGGGGAGCTGTTTTTT.